A selection of T cell receptor beta chains follows, all from one sample in a study of human T cells and chemical hapten exposure. TCRdb re-called the RACE reads through MiXCR, storing one row per CDR3 protein. Of 84,000 or so distinct CDR3 sequences listed, 9.5% to 13% are singletons. Sequences were derived from whole blood, sampled in connection with sensitization to the hapten diphenylcyclopropenone (DPC). These receptors were obtained from a woman aged 30 to 39 with alopecia areata. Some clones in this sample may be carry-over from other donors' samples. CDR3s include the opening cysteine and the closing phenylalanine or tryptophan. Each record gives: V gene, D gene, J gene, clone size, CDR3 protein, CDR3 DNA. D genes are given only for firm matches. The size entry is marked missing in some rows and otherwise reads once, few, many or a size class.

TRBV6-6	NA	TRBJ1-4	few	CASSYNSRNEKLFF	TGTGCCAGCAGTTACAACAGCCGTAATGAAAAACTGTTTTTT
TRBV14	NA	TRBJ1-5	few	CASSLGLNQPQHF	TGTGCCAGCAGCCTCGGACTGAATCAGCCCCAGCATTTT
TRBV29-1	TRBD1	TRBJ2-7	many	CSVGQGTAFEEQYF	TGCAGCGTTGGGCAGGGGACAGCGTTCGAGGAGCAGTACTTC
TRBV7-6	TRBD1	TRBJ2-7	NA	CASSSTRGQGPYEQYF	TGTGCCAGCAGCTCCACCCGGGGACAGGGTCCCTACGAGCAGTACTTC
TRBV14	TRBD1	TRBJ2-7	many	CASSQPGQGFNEQYF	TGTGCCAGCAGCCAACCGGGACAGGGTTTCAACGAGCAGTACTTC
TRBV18	NA	TRBJ2-7	few	CASSPQGGASYEQYF	TGTGCCAGCTCACCACAGGGGGGGGCGTCCTACGAGCAGTACTTC
TRBV6-2/TRBV6-3	NA	TRBJ2-1	many	CASSKGQLPYNEQFF	TGTGCCAGCAGTAAAGGACAGTTACCCTACAATGAGCAGTTCTTC
TRBV4-2	TRBD2	TRBJ2-2	few	CASSQAPQAGGPGELFF	TGTGCCAGCAGCCAAGCCCCTCAAGCGGGGGGACCCGGGGAGCTGTTTTTT
TRBV12-3/TRBV12-4	TRBD2	TRBJ2-1	many	CASSWASGGNSNEQFF	TGTGCCAGCTCATGGGCTAGCGGGGGGAATTCTAATGAGCAGTTCTTC
TRBV12-3/TRBV12-4	NA	TRBJ2-2	NA	CASSVRGPGELFF	TGTGCCAGCAGTGTCAGGGGCCCCGGGGAGCTGTTTTTT
TRBV10-2	TRBD2	TRBJ2-5	NA	CASTGGETQYF	TGCGCCAGCACGGGAGGGGAGACCCAGTACTTC
TRBV7-9	NA	TRBJ1-1	few	CASSLGMQNTEAFF	TGTGCCAGCAGCTTGGGAATGCAGAACACTGAAGCTTTCTTT
TRBV2	NA	TRBJ2-5	few	CASGGWEQETQYF	TGTGCCAGTGGAGGGTGGGAACAAGAGACCCAGTACTTC
TRBV7-2	TRBD1	TRBJ2-5	many	CASSLPTGTAETQYF	TGTGCCAGCAGCTTACCCACCGGGACAGCAGAGACCCAGTACTTC
TRBV20-1	NA	TRBJ1-1	NA	CSAPQGGLNTEAFF	TGCAGTGCCCCACAGGGAGGTCTCAACACTGAAGCTTTCTTT
TRBV20-1	TRBD2	TRBJ2-3	many	CSATGTSGTSTDTQYF	TGCAGTGCTACCGGGACTAGCGGAACTAGCACAGATACGCAGTATTTT
TRBV7-2	NA	TRBJ2-1	many	CASSLEKEQFF	TGTGCCAGCAGCTTAGAGAAGGAGCAGTTCTTC
TRBV4-3	TRBD2	TRBJ2-1	many	CASSQGTSGGQQFF	TGCGCCAGCAGCCAGGGGACTAGCGGGGGGCAGCAGTTCTTC
TRBV28	TRBD2	TRBJ2-3	many	CASSSDTPGRFSFTDTQYF	TGTGCCAGCAGTTCTGACACCCCCGGGAGGTTTTCGTTCACAGATACGCAGTATTTT
TRBV29-1	TRBD2	TRBJ2-7	many	CSVEDRVAGDEQYF	TGCAGCGTTGAAGATCGGGTAGCGGGAGACGAGCAGTACTTC
TRBV27	NA	TRBJ2-2	many	CASSLGGGNTGELFF	TGTGCCAGCAGTTTAGGGGGAGGAAACACCGGGGAGCTGTTTTTT
TRBV7-6	TRBD2	TRBJ2-2	many	CASSSRTSGYTGELFF	TGTGCCAGCAGCTCGAGGACTAGCGGATACACCGGGGAGCTGTTTTTT
TRBV20-1	NA	TRBJ2-5	many	CSASRGAETQYF	TGCAGTGCTAGCCGGGGGGCAGAGACCCAGTACTTC
TRBV20-1	NA	TRBJ1-1	NA	CSAPDGGGEAFF	TGCAGTGCTCCGGACGGAGGTGGGGAAGCTTTCTTT
TRBV11-2	NA	TRBJ2-1	many	CASSLVARTTYNEQFF	TGTGCCAGCAGCTTAGTCGCGCGGACCACCTACAATGAGCAGTTCTTC
TRBV6-1	NA	TRBJ1-1	many	CASRRGHGNTEAFF	TGTGCCAGCAGGAGGGGACACGGGAACACTGAAGCTTTCTTT
TRBV20-1	NA	TRBJ2-7	many	CSARDGARQAPYEQYF	TGCAGTGCTAGAGATGGGGCGAGGCAGGCTCCTTACGAGCAGTACTTC
TRBV28	NA	TRBJ1-5	NA	CASSLWQGGQPQHF	TGTGCTAGCAGTTTATGGCAGGGTGGTCAGCCCCAGCATTTT
TRBV7-3	TRBD1	TRBJ2-3	few	CASSLQGGTDTQYF	TGTGCCAGCAGCTTACAGGGGGGCACAGATACGCAGTATTTT
TRBV20-1	TRBD2	TRBJ2-3	many	CSATTSGGATDTQYF	TGCAGTGCTACTACTAGCGGGGGGGCCACAGATACGCAGTATTTT
TRBV7-2	NA	TRBJ2-3	many	CASSLGISDTQYF	TGTGCCAGCAGCCTGGGGATATCAGATACGCAGTATTTT
TRBV18	NA	TRBJ2-7	many	CASCRGTPYEQYF	TGTGCCAGCTGCAGGGGAACCCCCTACGAGCAGTACTTC
TRBV29-1	NA	TRBJ2-1	few	CSVEVSGNEQFF	TGCAGCGTTGAAGTCTCCGGGAATGAGCAGTTCTTC
TRBV7-6	NA	TRBJ2-3	NA	CASSLAPGPRDTQYF	TGTGCCAGCAGCTTAGCCCCGGGCCCTCGAGATACGCAGTATTTT